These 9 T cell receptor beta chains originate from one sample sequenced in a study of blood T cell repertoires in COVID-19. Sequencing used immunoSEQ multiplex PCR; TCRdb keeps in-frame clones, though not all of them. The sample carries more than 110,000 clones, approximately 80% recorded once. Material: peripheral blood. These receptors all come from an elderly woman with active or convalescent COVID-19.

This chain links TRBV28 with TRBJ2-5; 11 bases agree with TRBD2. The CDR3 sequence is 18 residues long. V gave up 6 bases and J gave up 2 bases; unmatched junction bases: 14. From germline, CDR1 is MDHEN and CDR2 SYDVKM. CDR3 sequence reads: CASSPPGTSGARQETQYF. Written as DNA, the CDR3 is TGTGCCAGCAGCCCCCCCGGGACTAGCGGAGCCAGGCAAGAGACCCAGTACTTC.

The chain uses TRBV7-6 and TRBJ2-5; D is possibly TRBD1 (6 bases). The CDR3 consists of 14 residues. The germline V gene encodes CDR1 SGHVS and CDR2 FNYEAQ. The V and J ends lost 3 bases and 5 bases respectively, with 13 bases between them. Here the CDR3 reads CASSFKTGGETQYF. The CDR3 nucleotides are TGTGCCAGCAGCTTTAAGACAGGTGGTGAGACCCAGTACTTC.

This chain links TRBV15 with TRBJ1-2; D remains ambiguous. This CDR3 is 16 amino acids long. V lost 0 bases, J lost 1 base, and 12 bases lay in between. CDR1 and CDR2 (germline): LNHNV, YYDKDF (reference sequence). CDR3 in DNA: TGTGCCACCAGCAGAGAGGCGGTCGCGGTTAACTATGGCTACACCTTC. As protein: CATSREAVAVNYGYTF.

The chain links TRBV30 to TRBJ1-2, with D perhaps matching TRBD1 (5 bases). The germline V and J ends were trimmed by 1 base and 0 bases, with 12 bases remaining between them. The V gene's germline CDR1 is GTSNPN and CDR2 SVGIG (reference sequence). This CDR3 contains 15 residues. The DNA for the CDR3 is TGTGCCTGGAGTGCCCCTCTCAGGGCTAACTATGGCTACACCTTC. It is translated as CAWSAPLRANYGYTF.

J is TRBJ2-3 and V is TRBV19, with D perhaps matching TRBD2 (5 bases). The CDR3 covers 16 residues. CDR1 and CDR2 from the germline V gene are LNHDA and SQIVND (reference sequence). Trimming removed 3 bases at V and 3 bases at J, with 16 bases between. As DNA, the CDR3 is TGTGCCAGTAGTATTTTCTCCCGAGGGAGTACAGATACGCAGTATTTT. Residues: CASSIFSRGSTDTQYF.

The CDR3 DNA is TGTGCCAGCTTACGGGGGGTTGTAGATACGCAGTATTTT. Translating it yields CASLRGVVDTQYF. The chain is built from TRBV2 and TRBJ2-3, with TRBD2 matching 7 bases. V shed 8 bases and J 5 bases; nucleotides not matched to a gene: 7. This CDR3 comprises 13 residues. Germline loops: CDR1 SNHLY, CDR2 FYNNEI. Using reference TRBV2 and TRBJ2-3 for the parts outside the CDR3, the full variable domain is EPEVTQTPSHQVTQMGQEVILRCVPISNHLYFYWYRQILGQKVEFLVSFYNNEISEKSEIFDDQFSVERPDGSNFTLKIRSTKLEDSAMYFCASLRGVVDTQYFGPGTRLTVL.

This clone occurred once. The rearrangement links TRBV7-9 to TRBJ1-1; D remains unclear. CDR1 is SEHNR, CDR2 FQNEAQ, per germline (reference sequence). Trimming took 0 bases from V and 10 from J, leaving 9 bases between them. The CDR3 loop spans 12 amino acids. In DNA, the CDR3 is TGTGCCAGCAGCTTAGCGCTAATAGCAGCTTTCTTT. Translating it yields CASSLALIAAFF.

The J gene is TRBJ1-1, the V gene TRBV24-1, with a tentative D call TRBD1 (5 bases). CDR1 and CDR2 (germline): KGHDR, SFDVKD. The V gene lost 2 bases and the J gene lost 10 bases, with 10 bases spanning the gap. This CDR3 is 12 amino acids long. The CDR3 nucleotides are TGTGCCACCAGTGATTGGGCGGGGCGAGCTTTCTTT. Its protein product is CATSDWAGRAFF.

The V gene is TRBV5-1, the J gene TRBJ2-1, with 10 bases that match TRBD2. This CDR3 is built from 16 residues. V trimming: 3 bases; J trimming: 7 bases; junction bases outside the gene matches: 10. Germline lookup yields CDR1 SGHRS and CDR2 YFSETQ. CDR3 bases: TGCGCCAGCAGCTCAACAGCGGGGGGGCCCGTGAATGAGCAGTTCTTC. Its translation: CASSSTAGGPVNEQFF.